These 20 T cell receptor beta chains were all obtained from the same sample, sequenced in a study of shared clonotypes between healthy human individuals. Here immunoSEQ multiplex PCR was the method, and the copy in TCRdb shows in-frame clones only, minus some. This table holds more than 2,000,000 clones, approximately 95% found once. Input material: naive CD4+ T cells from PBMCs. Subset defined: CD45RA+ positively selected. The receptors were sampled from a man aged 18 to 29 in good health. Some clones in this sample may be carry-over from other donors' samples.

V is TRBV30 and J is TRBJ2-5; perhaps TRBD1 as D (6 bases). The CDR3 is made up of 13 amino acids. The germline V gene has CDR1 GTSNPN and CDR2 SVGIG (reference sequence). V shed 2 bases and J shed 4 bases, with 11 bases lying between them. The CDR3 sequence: CAWSSPGVETQYF. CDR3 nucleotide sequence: TGTGCCTGGAGTTCGCCAGGGGTAGAGACCCAGTACTTC.

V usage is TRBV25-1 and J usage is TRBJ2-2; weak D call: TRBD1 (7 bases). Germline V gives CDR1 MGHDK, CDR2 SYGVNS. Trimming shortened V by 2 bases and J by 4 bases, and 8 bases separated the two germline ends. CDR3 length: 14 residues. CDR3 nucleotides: TGTGCCAGCAGTGAACAGGGGGGCACCGGGGAGCTGTTTTTT. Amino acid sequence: CASSEQGGTGELFF.

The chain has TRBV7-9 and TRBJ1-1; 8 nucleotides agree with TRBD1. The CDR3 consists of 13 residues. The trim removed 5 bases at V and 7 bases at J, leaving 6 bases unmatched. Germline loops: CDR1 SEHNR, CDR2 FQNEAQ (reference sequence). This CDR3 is CASSPQGAGEAFF. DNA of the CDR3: TGTGCCAGCAGCCCGCAGGGGGCGGGTGAAGCTTTCTTT.

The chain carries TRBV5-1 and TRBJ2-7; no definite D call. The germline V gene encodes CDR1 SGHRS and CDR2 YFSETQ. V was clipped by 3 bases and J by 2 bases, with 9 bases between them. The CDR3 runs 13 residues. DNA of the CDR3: TGCGCCAGCAGCTCGATTACAACCTACGAGCAGTACTTC. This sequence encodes CASSSITTYEQYF.

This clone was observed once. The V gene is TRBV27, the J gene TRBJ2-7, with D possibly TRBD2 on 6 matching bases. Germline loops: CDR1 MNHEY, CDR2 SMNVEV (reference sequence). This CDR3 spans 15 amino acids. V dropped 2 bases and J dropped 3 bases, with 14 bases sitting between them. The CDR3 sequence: CASSLGGLGYYEQYF. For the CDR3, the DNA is TGTGCCAGCAGTTTAGGAGGGCTTGGGTACTACGAGCAGTACTTC.

CDR3 sequence: CSVETGAGGYTF. In DNA, the CDR3 is TGCAGCGTTGAGACAGGGGCCGGCGGCTACACCTTC. This chain joins TRBV29-1 and TRBJ1-2, with TRBD1 matching 8 bases. J was trimmed by 8 bases and V by 3 bases; bases with no gene match: 5. The CDR3 extends over 12 amino acids. From germline, CDR1 is SQVTM and CDR2 ANQGSEA.

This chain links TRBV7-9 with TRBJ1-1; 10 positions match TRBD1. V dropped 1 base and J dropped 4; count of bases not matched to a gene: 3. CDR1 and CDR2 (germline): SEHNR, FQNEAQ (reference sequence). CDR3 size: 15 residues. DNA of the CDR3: TGTGCCAGCAGCTTAGGACAGGGGGCGGGCACTGAAGCTTTCTTT. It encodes CASSLGQGAGTEAFF.

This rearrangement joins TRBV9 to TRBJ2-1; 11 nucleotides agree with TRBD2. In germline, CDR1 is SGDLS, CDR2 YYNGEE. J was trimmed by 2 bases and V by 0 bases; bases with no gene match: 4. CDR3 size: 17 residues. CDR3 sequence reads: CASSVVSGRAAYNEQFF. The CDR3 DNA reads TGTGCCAGCAGCGTAGTTAGCGGGAGGGCCGCCTACAATGAGCAGTTCTTC.

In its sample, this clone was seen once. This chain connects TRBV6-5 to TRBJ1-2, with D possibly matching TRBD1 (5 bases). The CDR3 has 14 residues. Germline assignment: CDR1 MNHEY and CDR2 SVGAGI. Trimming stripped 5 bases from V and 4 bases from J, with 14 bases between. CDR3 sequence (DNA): TGTGCCAGCAGTCCTTGGACTGGGGGCTATGGCTACACCTTC. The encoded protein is CASSPWTGGYGYTF.

CDR3 DNA: TGTGCCAGCTCACGGACAGATAACTATGGCTACACCTTC. Translated, it gives CASSRTDNYGYTF. The chain is built from TRBV18 and TRBJ1-2, with D perhaps TRBD1 (6 bases). V shed 4 bases and J shed 1 base, with 7 bases lying between them. This CDR3 is 13 amino acids long. Germline V gene data show CDR1 as KGHSH and CDR2 as LQKENI. Complete variable domain (other parts from reference TRBV18 and TRBJ1-2): NAGVMQNPRHLVRRRGQEARLRCSPMKGHSHVYWYRQLPEEGLKFMVYLQKENIIDESGMPKERFSAEFPKEGPSILRIQQVVRGDSAAYFCASSRTDNYGYTFGSGTRLTVV.

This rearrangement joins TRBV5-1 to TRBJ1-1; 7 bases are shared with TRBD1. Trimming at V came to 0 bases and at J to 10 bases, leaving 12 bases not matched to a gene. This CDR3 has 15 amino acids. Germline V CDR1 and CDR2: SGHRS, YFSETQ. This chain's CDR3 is CASSLETGVYMGAFF. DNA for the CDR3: TGCGCCAGCAGCTTGGAAACAGGGGTTTATATGGGAGCTTTCTTT.

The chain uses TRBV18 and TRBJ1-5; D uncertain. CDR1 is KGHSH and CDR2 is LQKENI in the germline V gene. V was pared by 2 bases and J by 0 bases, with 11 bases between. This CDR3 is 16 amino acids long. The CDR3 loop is CASSPGGSNSNQPQHF. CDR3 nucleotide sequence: TGTGCCAGCTCACCAGGAGGAAGTAATAGCAATCAGCCCCAGCATTTT.

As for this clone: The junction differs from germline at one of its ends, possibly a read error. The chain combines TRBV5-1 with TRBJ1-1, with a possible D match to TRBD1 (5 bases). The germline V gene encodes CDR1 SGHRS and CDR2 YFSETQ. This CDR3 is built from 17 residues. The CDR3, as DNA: TGCGCCAGCAGCTTGGCTACGGGGGTGGCTGGGGCCACTGAAGTTTTCTTT. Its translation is CASSLATGVAGATEVFF.

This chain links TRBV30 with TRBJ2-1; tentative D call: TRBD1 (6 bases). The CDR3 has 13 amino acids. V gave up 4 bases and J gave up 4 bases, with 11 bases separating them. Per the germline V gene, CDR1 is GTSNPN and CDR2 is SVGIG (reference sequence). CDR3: CAWNQDRYNEQFF. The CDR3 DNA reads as TGTGCCTGGAACCAGGACAGATACAATGAGCAGTTCTTC.

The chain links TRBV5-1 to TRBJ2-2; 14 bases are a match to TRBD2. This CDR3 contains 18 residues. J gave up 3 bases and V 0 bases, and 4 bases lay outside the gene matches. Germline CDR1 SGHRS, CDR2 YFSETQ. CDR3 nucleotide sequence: TGCGCCAGCAGCTTGGCCTCGACTAGCGGGAGGGACACCGGGGAGCTGTTTTTT. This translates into CASSLASTSGRDTGELFF.

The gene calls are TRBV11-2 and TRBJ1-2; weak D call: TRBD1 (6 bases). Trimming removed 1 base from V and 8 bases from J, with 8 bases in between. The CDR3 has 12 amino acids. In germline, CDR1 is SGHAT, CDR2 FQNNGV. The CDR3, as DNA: TGTGCCAGCAGCTTAGCAGGGGTCGGCTACACCTTC. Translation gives CASSLAGVGYTF.

The CDR3 is CASSEGVTATNEKLFF. Here the CDR3 DNA reads TGTGCCAGCAGTGAAGGGGTTACAGCAACTAATGAAAAACTGTTTTTT. The chain joins TRBV2 to TRBJ1-4; the D is unclear. The CDR3 is 16 amino acids. Germline V gives CDR1 SNHLY, CDR2 FYNNEI. Trimming removed 1 base at V and 0 bases at J, with 9 bases between. The complete variable domain, with remaining parts taken from reference TRBV2 and TRBJ1-4, reads EPEVTQTPSHQVTQMGQEVILRCVPISNHLYFYWYRQILGQKVEFLVSFYNNEISEKSEIFDDQFSVERPDGSNFTLKIRSTKLEDSAMYFCASSEGVTATNEKLFFGSGTQLSVL.

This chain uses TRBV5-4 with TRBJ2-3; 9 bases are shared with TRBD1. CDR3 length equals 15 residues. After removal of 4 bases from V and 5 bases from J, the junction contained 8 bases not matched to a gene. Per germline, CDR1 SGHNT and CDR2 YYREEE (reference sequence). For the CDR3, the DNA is TGTGCCAGCAGCCCAACCGGGACAGGGTTAGATACGCAGTATTTT. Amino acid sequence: CASSPTGTGLDTQYF. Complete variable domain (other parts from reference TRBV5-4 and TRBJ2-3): ETGVTQSPTHLIKTRGQQVTLRCSSQSGHNTVSWYQQALGQGPQFIFQYYREEENGRGNFPPRFSGLQFPNYSSELNVNALELDDSALYLCASSPTGTGLDTQYFGPGTRLTVL.

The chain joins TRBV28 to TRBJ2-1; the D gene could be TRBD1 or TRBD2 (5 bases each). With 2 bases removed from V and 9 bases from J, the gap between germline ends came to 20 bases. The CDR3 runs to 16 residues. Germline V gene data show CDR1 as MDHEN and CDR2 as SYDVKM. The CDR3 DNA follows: TGTGCCAGCAGTTTACCTACGGGACGTCTGCGGCCTGAGCAGTTCTTC. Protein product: CASSLPTGRLRPEQFF.

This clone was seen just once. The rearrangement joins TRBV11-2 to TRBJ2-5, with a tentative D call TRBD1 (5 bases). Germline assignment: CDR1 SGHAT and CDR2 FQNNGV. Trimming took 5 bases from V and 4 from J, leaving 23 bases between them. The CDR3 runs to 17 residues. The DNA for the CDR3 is TGTGCCAGCAGCCCTGGCCGTTGGGGCTTAAGGGGAGAGACCCAGTACTTC. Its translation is CASSPGRWGLRGETQYF.